The rows below give T cell receptor beta chains drawn from one sample of a study of cytomegalovirus exposure and HLA in healthy donors. Sequenced by immunoSEQ multiplex PCR; TCRdb stores in-frame clones only, minus some. The sample holds about 110,000 clones; about 80% are singletons and the top ten take over 7%. The source material was PBMCs. The receptors shown here come from a woman between 45 and 65 years old in good health and CMV-seropositive. CDR3s include the opening cysteine and the closing phenylalanine or tryptophan. A D gene is named only where the DNA matches it firmly.

TRBV7-2	TRBD1	CASSLTRGRYTEAFF
TRBV11-2	-	CASSLLGIRDLGNTQYF
TRBV2	-	CASRPAEGVRGGYTF
TRBV11-2	-	CASSLGGTGQETQYF
TRBV5-6	TRBD1	CASSRRETGTGTGNTIYF
TRBV5-6	TRBD2	CANSFGLAGFDEQYF
TRBV19	TRBD1	CASRPDRESYGYTF
TRBV4-2	TRBD1	CASSQGQDFAYEQYF
TRBV5-5	TRBD1	CASSPYRGSTDTQYF
TRBV29-1	TRBD1	CSVEGQGGNTIYF
TRBV9	-	CASSPTGSNSPLHF
TRBV9	-	CASSVHRDEDTIYF
TRBV7-9	TRBD2	CASSPLGEGPETQYF
TRBV12-5	TRBD1	CASGLPLGQGASGELFF
TRBV29-1	TRBD1	CSVVWGQGENIQYF
TRBV2	TRBD2	CASSARTSGGGTDTQYF
TRBV6-5	TRBD2	CASSERGGNYEQFF
TRBV18	TRBD1	CASSRQGSNYGYTF
TRBV4-1	-	CASSQDLTPYQPQHF
TRBV25-1	-	CASSESLGPGANGLTF
TRBV7-9	-	CASSLQSSTDTQYF
TRBV5-1	-	CASRAGTMVNQPQHF
TRBV7-9	TRBD1	CASSSSGTGFYEQYF